These T cell receptor beta chains were read from a single sample in a study of regulatory T cells in long-lasting Graves disease. Via MiXCR, TCRdb re-called the multiplex PCR reads, giving one row per CDR3 protein. Here the sample spans 440,000 or so distinct CDR3 sequences, 14% to 15% being singletons. The data also belong to a second study, concerning T cells in Graves' hyperthyroidism and ophthalmopathy.

The material sequenced was peripheral blood mononuclear cells (PBMCs), taken at new diagnosis, from a patient treated with antithyroid drugs. The receptors stem from a woman in her twenties or thirties with Graves disease. Both conserved end residues are part of each CDR3. A D gene is named only where the DNA matches it firmly. Rows may omit the clone size; those that give it use once, few, many or a size class.

abundance: many
len: 15
v_gene: TRBV9
d_gene: TRBD1
j_gene: TRBJ1-1
CDR3aa: CASSASQGAHTEAFF
CDR3nt: TGTGCCAGCAGCGCGTCACAGGGGGCGCACACTGAAGCTTTCTTT

abundance: -
len: 14
v_gene: TRBV3-1
d_gene: TRBD1
j_gene: TRBJ2-5
CDR3aa: CASARTGVQETQYF
CDR3nt: TGTGCCAGCGCAAGAACAGGGGTCCAAGAGACCCAGTACTTC

abundance: -
len: 14
v_gene: TRBV7-9
d_gene: -
j_gene: TRBJ1-2
CDR3aa: CASSLEASSYGYTF
CDR3nt: TGTGCCAGCAGCTTAGAGGCCAGCTCCTATGGCTACACCTTC

abundance: many
len: 18
v_gene: TRBV11-3
d_gene: -
j_gene: TRBJ2-7
CDR3aa: CASSSGQGGLAGDYEQYF
CDR3nt: TGTGCCAGCAGCTCGGGACAGGGAGGGCTAGCGGGAGACTACGAGCAGTACTTC

abundance: few
len: 14
v_gene: TRBV12-3/TRBV12-4
d_gene: TRBD1
j_gene: TRBJ2-7
CDR3aa: CASTAGTGSGEQYF
CDR3nt: TGTGCCAGCACCGCCGGGACAGGGAGTGGCGAGCAGTACTTC

abundance: many
len: 20
v_gene: TRBV7-9
d_gene: TRBD2
j_gene: TRBJ2-1
CDR3aa: CASSLVLGVWGLAPHNEQFF
CDR3nt: TGTGCCAGCAGCTTAGTTCTGGGCGTTTGGGGACTAGCGCCTCACAATGAGCAGTTCTTC

abundance: many
len: 14
v_gene: TRBV12-3/TRBV12-4
d_gene: -
j_gene: TRBJ2-3
CDR3aa: CASSFDSGRDTQYF
CDR3nt: TGTGCCAGCAGTTTTGATAGCGGAAGGGATACGCAGTATTTT

abundance: -
len: 13
v_gene: TRBV29-1
d_gene: -
j_gene: TRBJ2-5
CDR3aa: CSVEGARSETQYF
CDR3nt: TGCAGCGTTGAAGGGGCGCGGAGCGAGACCCAGTACTTC

abundance: few
len: 14
v_gene: TRBV5-6
d_gene: -
j_gene: TRBJ1-2
CDR3aa: CASSFGRLNYGYTF
CDR3nt: TGTGCCAGCAGCTTTGGAAGACTTAACTATGGCTACACCTTC

abundance: few
len: 12
v_gene: TRBV18
d_gene: -
j_gene: TRBJ2-5
CDR3aa: CASSTFRETQYF
CDR3nt: TGTGCCAGCTCTACCTTTCGAGAGACCCAGTACTTC

abundance: few
len: 16
v_gene: TRBV4-1
d_gene: TRBD2
j_gene: TRBJ2-2
CDR3aa: CASSHLAGEDTGELFF
CDR3nt: TGTGCCAGCAGTCACCTAGCGGGAGAGGACACCGGGGAGCTGTTTTTT

abundance: -
len: 16
v_gene: TRBV15
d_gene: TRBD2
j_gene: TRBJ2-7
CDR3aa: CATSGGLAGVSHEQYF
CDR3nt: TGTGCCACCAGCGGGGGACTAGCGGGCGTAAGTCACGAGCAGTACTTC

abundance: few
len: 15
v_gene: TRBV30
d_gene: TRBD2
j_gene: TRBJ2-5
CDR3aa: CAWSVAGGRQETQYF
CDR3nt: TGTGCCTGGAGTGTAGCGGGGGGCCGTCAAGAGACCCAGTACTTC

abundance: -
len: 15
v_gene: TRBV18
d_gene: -
j_gene: TRBJ1-3
CDR3aa: CASSRLDSRGNTIYF
CDR3nt: TGTGCCAGCTCCCGCTTGGATTCTCGGGGCAACACCATATATTTT

abundance: many
len: 15
v_gene: TRBV11-2
d_gene: -
j_gene: TRBJ2-7
CDR3aa: CASSRTRESFYEQYF
CDR3nt: TGTGCCAGCAGCCGGACTCGGGAGAGCTTCTACGAGCAGTACTTC

abundance: many
len: 16
v_gene: TRBV5-8
d_gene: -
j_gene: TRBJ1-5
CDR3aa: CASSRYRDGGNQPQHF
CDR3nt: TGTGCCAGCAGCAGATACAGGGACGGAGGCAATCAGCCCCAGCATTTT

abundance: many
len: 18
v_gene: TRBV20-1
d_gene: TRBD1
j_gene: TRBJ2-5
CDR3aa: CSARAEDRGPLLQETQYF
CDR3nt: TGCAGTGCTAGAGCCGAGGACAGGGGCCCTCTGCTTCAAGAGACCCAGTACTTC

abundance: -
len: 15
v_gene: TRBV7-2
d_gene: -
j_gene: TRBJ2-6
CDR3aa: CASSFRGPGANVLTF
CDR3nt: TGTGCCAGCAGCTTCCGGGGTCCTGGGGCCAACGTCCTGACTTTC

abundance: -
len: 14
v_gene: TRBV9
d_gene: -
j_gene: TRBJ2-3
CDR3aa: CASSVIDTRDTQYF
CDR3nt: TGTGCCAGCAGCGTAATTGACACCAGAGATACGCAGTATTTT

abundance: many
len: 11
v_gene: TRBV20-1
d_gene: -
j_gene: TRBJ1-1
CDR3aa: CSAQRRAEAFF
CDR3nt: TGCAGTGCCCAAAGGCGGGCCGAAGCTTTCTTT

abundance: many
len: 16
v_gene: TRBV27
d_gene: -
j_gene: TRBJ1-1
CDR3aa: CASSRLAGQANTEAFF
CDR3nt: TGTGCCAGCAGTCGGCTTGCCGGGCAGGCGAACACTGAAGCTTTCTTT

abundance: few
len: 13
v_gene: TRBV20-1
d_gene: TRBD1
j_gene: TRBJ2-5
CDR3aa: CSADRGREETQYF
CDR3nt: TGCAGTGCTGACAGGGGGCGCGAAGAGACCCAGTACTTC

abundance: few
len: 13
v_gene: TRBV24-1
d_gene: TRBD2
j_gene: TRBJ2-1
CDR3aa: CAVASGWGVTQFF
CDR3nt: TGTGCCGTCGCTAGCGGGTGGGGGGTGACGCAGTTCTTC

abundance: many
len: 17
v_gene: TRBV27
d_gene: TRBD1
j_gene: TRBJ1-5
CDR3aa: CASSLTGGVYSNQPQHF
CDR3nt: TGTGCCAGCAGTTTGACAGGGGGGGTCTATAGCAATCAGCCCCAGCATTTT

abundance: few
len: 13
v_gene: TRBV7-9
d_gene: TRBD1
j_gene: TRBJ2-5
CDR3aa: CASSETGKETQYF
CDR3nt: TGTGCCAGCAGCGAGACAGGGAAAGAGACCCAGTACTTC

abundance: few
len: 16
v_gene: TRBV10-2
d_gene: -
j_gene: TRBJ2-3
CDR3aa: CASSALTTDETDTQYF
CDR3nt: TGCGCCAGCAGTGCCCTTACTACGGACGAGACAGATACGCAGTATTTT

abundance: many
len: 13
v_gene: TRBV5-1
d_gene: TRBD2
j_gene: TRBJ2-3
CDR3aa: CASRAGGTDTQYF
CDR3nt: TGCGCCAGCCGAGCGGGAGGCACAGATACGCAGTATTTT

abundance: few
len: 15
v_gene: TRBV27
d_gene: TRBD2
j_gene: TRBJ2-7
CDR3aa: CASSPGTSGMYEQYF
CDR3nt: TGTGCCAGCAGTCCAGGGACTAGCGGGATGTACGAGCAGTACTTC

abundance: many
len: 13
v_gene: TRBV3-1
d_gene: TRBD2
j_gene: TRBJ2-5
CDR3aa: CASRSSGQETQYF
CDR3nt: TGTGCCAGTCGATCTAGCGGTCAAGAGACCCAGTACTTC

abundance: many
len: 14
v_gene: TRBV27
d_gene: TRBD1
j_gene: TRBJ1-5
CDR3aa: CASAGTVDYQPQHF
CDR3nt: TGTGCCAGCGCCGGGACAGTCGATTATCAGCCCCAGCATTTT

abundance: many
len: 12
v_gene: TRBV18
d_gene: -
j_gene: TRBJ2-7
CDR3aa: CASSPRRWEQYF
CDR3nt: TGTGCCAGCTCACCACGGAGGTGGGAGCAGTACTTC

abundance: -
len: 12
v_gene: TRBV5-5
d_gene: TRBD1
j_gene: TRBJ2-7
CDR3aa: CASSTTGREQYF
CDR3nt: TGTGCCAGCAGCACGACAGGGCGCGAGCAGTACTTC

abundance: many
len: 13
v_gene: TRBV20-1
d_gene: -
j_gene: TRBJ1-1
CDR3aa: CSARAPLNTEAFF
CDR3nt: TGCAGTGCTAGAGCACCCTTGAACACTGAAGCTTTCTTT

abundance: -
len: 19
v_gene: TRBV24-1
d_gene: TRBD1
j_gene: TRBJ2-3
CDR3aa: CATSITWDSHLKQPDTQYF
CDR3nt: TGTGCCACCAGTATTACTTGGGACAGCCACCTTAAACAGCCAGATACGCAGTATTTT

abundance: many
len: 13
v_gene: TRBV6-1
d_gene: -
j_gene: TRBJ1-5
CDR3aa: CASSESVGQPQHF
CDR3nt: TGTGCCAGCAGTGAATCCGTGGGCCAGCCCCAGCATTTT

abundance: many
len: 13
v_gene: TRBV6-1
d_gene: -
j_gene: TRBJ2-7
CDR3aa: CAAQGLVPYEQYF
CDR3nt: TGTGCCGCGCAAGGACTGGTCCCCTACGAGCAGTACTTC

abundance: -
len: 16
v_gene: TRBV4-1
d_gene: -
j_gene: TRBJ2-7
CDR3aa: CASSQDGRGSYNEQYF
CDR3nt: TGCGCCAGCAGCCAAGATGGTAGGGGATCCTACAATGAGCAGTACTTC

abundance: -
len: 15
v_gene: TRBV6-9
d_gene: TRBD1
j_gene: TRBJ2-7
CDR3aa: CASSYLQGAPYEQYF
CDR3nt: TGTGCCAGCAGTTACTTACAGGGGGCCCCCTACGAGCAGTACTTC

abundance: many
len: 18
v_gene: TRBV27
d_gene: -
j_gene: TRBJ2-3
CDR3aa: CASSLDLLGAASTDTQYF
CDR3nt: TGTGCCAGCAGCTTAGACCTTTTGGGGGCAGCTAGCACAGATACGCAGTATTTT

abundance: many
len: 14
v_gene: TRBV9
d_gene: -
j_gene: TRBJ2-2
CDR3aa: CASSPWGGTWELFF
CDR3nt: TGTGCCAGCAGCCCCTGGGGCGGTACTTGGGAGCTGTTTTTT

abundance: many
len: 15
v_gene: TRBV5-1
d_gene: TRBD1
j_gene: TRBJ1-6
CDR3aa: CASTMSGTVNSPLHF
CDR3nt: TGCGCCAGCACGATGTCCGGGACAGTGAATTCACCCCTCCACTTT

abundance: many
len: 14
v_gene: TRBV2
d_gene: -
j_gene: TRBJ2-5
CDR3aa: CASSVTGREETQYF
CDR3nt: TGTGCCAGCAGTGTAACGGGGAGAGAGGAGACCCAGTACTTC

abundance: -
len: 18
v_gene: TRBV20-1
d_gene: TRBD2
j_gene: TRBJ2-2
CDR3aa: CSARGGTSGRGNTGELFF
CDR3nt: TGCAGTGCTAGAGGAGGGACTAGCGGGAGGGGGAACACCGGGGAGCTGTTTTTT

abundance: -
len: 15
v_gene: TRBV5-1
d_gene: -
j_gene: TRBJ2-2
CDR3aa: CASSLGQEVSGELFF
CDR3nt: TGCGCCAGCAGCTTGGGACAGGAGGTCTCCGGGGAGCTGTTTTTT

abundance: few
len: 17
v_gene: TRBV3-1
d_gene: -
j_gene: TRBJ2-6
CDR3aa: CASSLGRGVAGANVLTF
CDR3nt: TGTGCCAGCAGTCTGGGCAGGGGAGTAGCTGGGGCCAACGTCCTGACTTTC

abundance: many
len: 15
v_gene: TRBV11-3
d_gene: TRBD2
j_gene: TRBJ2-1
CDR3aa: CASSQGTSGSYEQFF
CDR3nt: TGTGCCAGCAGCCAAGGGACTAGCGGGAGCTATGAGCAGTTCTTC

abundance: many
len: 16
v_gene: TRBV2
d_gene: -
j_gene: TRBJ1-4
CDR3aa: CASSDIEGFNDEKLFF
CDR3nt: TGTGCCAGCAGTGATATAGAGGGCTTCAATGATGAAAAACTGTTTTTT

abundance: many
len: 13
v_gene: TRBV5-1
d_gene: -
j_gene: TRBJ2-3
CDR3aa: CASSLVPSDTQYF
CDR3nt: TGCGCCAGCAGCTTGGTTCCGTCAGATACGCAGTATTTT

abundance: few
len: 15
v_gene: TRBV5-1
d_gene: -
j_gene: TRBJ1-4
CDR3aa: CASSTQQGRDEKLFF
CDR3nt: TGCGCCAGCAGCACTCAACAGGGACGCGATGAAAAACTGTTTTTT

abundance: -
len: 17
v_gene: TRBV6-2/TRBV6-3
d_gene: -
j_gene: TRBJ2-4
CDR3aa: CASFRGWGSKAKNIQYF
CDR3nt: TGTGCCAGCTTTCGTGGCTGGGGATCTAAGGCCAAAAACATTCAGTACTTC

abundance: many
len: 15
v_gene: TRBV5-1
d_gene: TRBD2
j_gene: TRBJ2-3
CDR3aa: CASSLSGASTDTQYF
CDR3nt: TGCGCCAGCAGCTTGAGCGGGGCTAGCACAGATACGCAGTATTTT

abundance: -
len: 16
v_gene: TRBV11-2
d_gene: TRBD1
j_gene: TRBJ1-6
CDR3aa: CASSLGGDSIRLPLHF
CDR3nt: TGTGCCAGCAGCTTAGGCGGGGACAGTATACGGTTACCCCTCCACTTT

abundance: many
len: 15
v_gene: TRBV6-1
d_gene: -
j_gene: TRBJ1-1
CDR3aa: CASSEARLGGTEAFF
CDR3nt: TGTGCCAGCAGTGAAGCGCGTTTGGGGGGCACTGAAGCTTTCTTT

abundance: -
len: 16
v_gene: TRBV6-2/TRBV6-3
d_gene: -
j_gene: TRBJ2-1
CDR3aa: CASSLRDPRVGNEQFF
CDR3nt: TGTGCCAGCAGTTTGAGGGACCCAAGAGTGGGCAATGAGCAGTTCTTC

abundance: many
len: 13
v_gene: TRBV6-1
d_gene: TRBD1
j_gene: TRBJ1-2
CDR3aa: CASSLTGDYGYTF
CDR3nt: TGTGCCAGCAGTCTTACAGGGGACTATGGCTACACCTTC

abundance: many
len: 16
v_gene: TRBV28
d_gene: TRBD2
j_gene: TRBJ2-1
CDR3aa: CASSAGTSGRVNEQFF
CDR3nt: TGTGCCAGCAGTGCGGGGACTAGCGGGAGGGTTAATGAGCAGTTCTTC

abundance: many
len: 16
v_gene: TRBV2
d_gene: TRBD2
j_gene: TRBJ2-5
CDR3aa: CASTTSGRALGETQYF
CDR3nt: TGTGCCAGCACGACTAGCGGGAGGGCCCTCGGGGAGACCCAGTACTTC

abundance: few
len: 16
v_gene: TRBV20-1
d_gene: TRBD1
j_gene: TRBJ1-5
CDR3aa: CSARVDRGWGNQPQHF
CDR3nt: TGCAGTGCTAGGGTGGACAGGGGATGGGGCAATCAGCCCCAGCATTTT

abundance: -
len: 18
v_gene: TRBV10-1
d_gene: TRBD2
j_gene: TRBJ2-7
CDR3aa: CASRTIGLAGVQTYEQYF
CDR3nt: TGCGCCAGTCGCACGATTGGACTAGCGGGAGTCCAGACCTACGAGCAGTACTTC

abundance: many
len: 13
v_gene: TRBV20-1
d_gene: TRBD1
j_gene: TRBJ2-1
CDR3aa: CSARDYRGTEQFF
CDR3nt: TGCAGTGCTAGAGACTACAGGGGGACTGAGCAGTTCTTC